This T cell receptor (beta chain) was profiled in a study of blood T cell repertoires in COVID-19. This clone has just a few counts. The CDR3 loop spans 14 amino acids. V lost 1 base to trimming and J lost 7 bases; unmatched junction nucleotides: 7. CDR1 and CDR2 from the germline V gene are SGHRS and YFSETQ. Original processing methods: Estimation of nucleated cell counts was performed using reference gene primer amplification. Generated by immunoSEQ multiplex PCR, the TCRdb table keeps only in-frame clones and is missing some. That table is the source of V, J and clone size, and D and trimming were worked out from the DNA. The data hold 30,000 to 35,000 clones, with roughly 77% observed a single time.

This sequence was found in an older man with active or convalescent COVID-19. The chain recombines TRBV5-1 with TRBJ2-7; 8 bases line up with TRBD2. The sequenced sample was peripheral blood. In nucleotides, the CDR3 is TGCGCCAGCAGCTTGAGTACTAGCGGTTTAGAGCAGTACTTC. This encodes CASSLSTSGLEQYF.